This T cell receptor beta chain was found in a study of regulatory T cells in long-lasting Graves disease. General study findings and limits: Public clonotype sharing was higher in persistent than newly diagnosed patients.

This clonotype was counted at least ten times. What it binds is unknown. The CDR3 runs 13 residues. Trimming cost V 1 base and J 9 bases, with 10 bases left between them. CDR1 and CDR2 (germline): LGHDT, YNNKEL (reference sequence). Time point indicated: newly diagnosed GD, antithyroid drugs for less than 3 months. PBMCs provided the RNA from which the TCR library was made. Diagnoses of Graves' disease were made by American Thyroid Association guidelines. The authors built TCR beta libraries using iRepertoire HTBI primers and Arm-PCR of CDR3 regions. TCRdb analysed the multiplex PCR reads with MiXCR anew, one entry per CDR3 protein. Of 400,000 to 550,000 distinct CDR3 sequences in the sample, 14% to 15% were seen once. These data were likewise used in another study, on T cells in Graves' hyperthyroidism and ophthalmopathy.

The receptor comes from a young woman with Graves disease. The rearrangement joins TRBV3-1 to TRBJ2-1, with D possibly being TRBD1 or TRBD2 (5 bases each). The sequencing used peripheral blood mononuclear cells (PBMCs), collected at new diagnosis, from a patient treated with antithyroid drugs. As DNA, the CDR3 is TGTGCCAGCAGCCAAGGAGGGGTGAGTGAGCAGTTCTTC. The encoded protein is CASSQGGVSEQFF.